A single sample is the source of the 28 T cell receptor beta chains below, sequenced in a study of blood T cell repertoires in COVID-19. This table comes from immunoSEQ multiplex PCR, and its TCRdb copy is limited to in-frame clones, with some not included. The sample consists of fewer than 200,000 clones, around four fifths of them appearing once. The sequencing input was peripheral blood. Every receptor here comes from a man aged 40-49 years who had recovered from COVID-19.

This clone was seen at least ten times. Distinct nucleotide sequences in the sample also encode this CDR3. The chain joins TRBV7-9 to TRBJ2-7; TRBD2 is a possible D gene (6 bases). CDR1 and CDR2 from the germline V gene are SEHNR and FQNEAQ (reference sequence). Trimming pared 3 bases from V and 2 bases from J, leaving 8 bases between. The CDR3 has 13 amino acids. This chain's CDR3 is CASSFGGAYEQYF. In DNA form, the CDR3 reads TGTGCCAGCAGCTTCGGAGGGGCCTACGAGCAGTACTTC.

This chain links TRBV29-1 with TRBJ2-3; TRBD1 aligns across 7 bases. The CDR3 consists of 11 residues. The V gene's germline CDR1 is SQVTM and CDR2 ANQGSEA. V lost 4 bases, J lost 13 bases, and 8 bases stayed unmatched. CDR3 coding DNA: TGCAGCGTTGTAGAGGGCACAGGGGAGTATTTT. The encoded protein is CSVVEGTGEYF.

This clone was found once. The chain is built from TRBV12-3 or TRBV12-4 and TRBJ1-1; no definite D call. Trimming stripped 5 bases from V and 9 bases from J, with 10 bases between. The CDR3 has 11 residues. The CDR3 is CASSRGTKAFF. The CDR3 coding sequence is TGTGCCAGCAGTCGCGGAACAAAAGCTTTCTTT.

The chain joins TRBV19 to TRBJ2-6, with TRBD1 as a possible D gene (6 bases). Trimming stripped 3 bases from V and 0 bases from J, with 18 bases between. CDR1 is LNHDA and CDR2 is SQIVND in the germline V gene (reference sequence). This CDR3 is built from 19 residues. CDR3 residues: CASSIGWGQPGSGANVLTF. The CDR3 DNA reads TGTGCCAGTAGTATCGGATGGGGACAACCCGGCTCTGGGGCCAACGTCCTGACTTTC.

This sequence joins TRBV6-2 or TRBV6-3 and TRBJ2-1; a weak D match, TRBD2 (5 bases). The V end was cut by 0 bases, the J end by 5 bases, with 5 bases between. This CDR3 spans 13 amino acids. Per the germline V gene, CDR1 is MNHEY and CDR2 is SVGEGT. The CDR3 bases are TGTGCCAGCAGTTACTCGGGAGACAATGAGCAGTTCTTC. It codes for CASSYSGDNEQFF.

This clone was seen a handful of times. The same CDR3 is also encoded by other DNA sequences in this sample. The chain uses TRBV19 and TRBJ2-7, with 7 bases fitting TRBD1. The CDR3 spans 14 residues. Germline CDR1 is LNHDA and CDR2 is SQIVND (reference sequence). With V trimmed by 1 base and J by 1 base, 1 base remained unmatched. Written as DNA, the CDR3 is TGTGCCAGTAGTATAGGGACAGGTTCCTACGAGCAGTACTTC. This codes for CASSIGTGSYEQYF.

V is TRBV4-1 and J is TRBJ1-4; D unclear. Germline V gene sequence: CDR1 MGHRA, CDR2 YSYEKL. Between the trimmed V and J ends, which lost 1 base and 8 bases, there was a span of 11 bases. The CDR3 covers 14 residues. CDR3 residues: CASSQVPVGEKLFF. As DNA, the CDR3 is TGCGCCAGCAGCCAAGTGCCGGTCGGGGAAAAACTGTTTTTT.

The chain couples TRBV25-1 to TRBJ2-7; tentatively, D is TRBD2 (5 bases). The germline V gene encodes CDR1 MGHDK and CDR2 SYGVNS. The CDR3 has 12 amino acids. V was cut by 2 bases and J by 7 bases, with 9 bases left in between. The CDR3 bases are TGTGCCAGCAGTGAAGGAGGTGGGGAGCAGTACTTC. Translated, it gives CASSEGGGEQYF.

The table lists this clone with a few counts. V usage is TRBV18 and J usage is TRBJ2-7; D gene uncertain. Trimming removed 1 base at V and 5 bases at J, with 12 bases between. CDR3 length: 14 residues. CDR1 is KGHSH, CDR2 LQKENI, per germline. CDR3 in amino acids: CASSPLDGFNEQYF. In nucleotides, the CDR3 is TGTGCCAGCTCACCACTTGACGGGTTCAACGAGCAGTACTTC. The variable domain in full, with the rest retrieved from reference TRBV18 and TRBJ2-7, is NAGVMQNPRHLVRRRGQEARLRCSPMKGHSHVYWYRQLPEEGLKFMVYLQKENIIDESGMPKERFSAEFPKEGPSILRIQQVVRGDSAAYFCASSPLDGFNEQYFGPGTRLTVT.

The rearrangement joins TRBV7-2 to TRBJ1-1; D not certain. The CDR3 is 14 amino acids. CDR1 and CDR2 (germline): SGHTA, FQGNSA. The V and J ends lost 4 bases and 0 bases respectively, with 9 bases between them. The CDR3 nucleotides are TGTGCCAGCAGCTCCTCGGCGGTGAACACTGAAGCTTTCTTT. It encodes CASSSSAVNTEAFF.

V is TRBV30 and J is TRBJ1-6; D unclear. V lost 4 bases to trimming and J lost 10 bases, with 14 bases between them. The CDR3 spans 13 residues. CDR1 and CDR2 (germline): GTSNPN, SVGIG (reference sequence). The CDR3 sequence is CAWTRDLESPLHF. Here the CDR3 DNA reads TGTGCCTGGACTCGGGATCTCGAGTCACCCCTCCACTTT.

The chain carries TRBV6-6 and TRBJ2-7; possible D gene TRBD2, 5 bases. The ends were cut back, 6 bases at V and 0 bases at J, with 6 bases in the middle. The CDR3 has 12 residues. Germline CDR1 reads MNHNY; CDR2 reads SVGAGI (reference sequence). As DNA, the CDR3 is TGTGCCAGCAGGGGGAGCTCCTACGAGCAGTACTTC. Its protein is CASRGSSYEQYF.

The V call is TRBV7-2, the J call TRBJ2-1; 14 nucleotides line up with TRBD2. V gave up 6 bases and J gave up 8 bases; unmatched junction bases: 9. The germline V gene has CDR1 SGHTA and CDR2 FQGNSA. This CDR3 is 16 amino acids long. The chain's CDR3 is CASSREPGLAGDEQFF. CDR3 nucleotides: TGTGCCAGCAGTCGAGAGCCGGGACTAGCGGGAGATGAGCAGTTCTTC.

This rearrangement joins TRBV7-9 to TRBJ2-7; D is undetermined. V lost 5 bases to trimming and J lost 1 base, with 9 bases between them. Germline V gene lookup returns CDR1 SEHNR and CDR2 FQNEAQ (reference sequence). The CDR3 consists of 13 residues. The chain's CDR3 is CASSPPISYEQYF. CDR3 coding DNA: TGTGCCAGCAGCCCCCCCATTTCCTACGAGCAGTACTTC. Based on the CDR3 plus reference TRBV7-9 and TRBJ2-7, the full variable domain is DTGVSQNPRHKITKRGQNVTFRCDPISEHNRLYWYRQTLGQGPEFLTYFQNEAQLEKSRLLSDRFSAERPKGSFSTLEIQRTEQGDSAMYLCASSPPISYEQYFGPGTRLTVT.

The chain recombines TRBV11-1 with TRBJ2-1, with D possibly being TRBD2 (8 bases). CDR1 and CDR2 from the germline V gene are SGHAT and FQDESV (reference sequence). Trimming took 5 bases from V and 3 from J, leaving 14 bases between them. The CDR3 runs 15 residues. This chain's CDR3 is CASSREGQIYNEQFF. Here the CDR3 DNA reads TGTGCCAGCAGCCGGGAGGGACAGATCTACAATGAGCAGTTCTTC. The full variable domain, in which reference TRBV11-1 and TRBJ2-1 provide the parts outside the CDR3, is EAEVAQSPRYKITEKSQAVAFWCDPISGHATLYWYRQILGQGPELLVQFQDESVVDDSQLPKDRFSAERLKGVDSTLKIQPAELGDSAMYLCASSREGQIYNEQFFGPGTRLTVL.

This chain links TRBV7-2 with TRBJ2-7, with D unclear. The CDR3 length is 13 residues. With 0 bases removed from V and 3 bases from J, the gap between germline ends came to 6 bases. Germline-derived CDR1 and CDR2 are SGHTA and FQGNSA. CDR3 in amino acids: CASSLAGYYEQYF. The CDR3 nucleotides read TGTGCCAGCAGCTTAGCCGGGTACTACGAGCAGTACTTC.

The genes are TRBV7-6 and TRBJ2-5; TRBD2 matches 9 bases. The CDR3 has 17 residues. V lost 2 bases to trimming and J lost 5 bases; unmatched junction nucleotides: 12. Germline V lookup: CDR1 SGHVS, CDR2 FNYEAQ. The CDR3 loop is CASSLMVSGSNGETQYF. CDR3 in DNA: TGTGCCAGCAGCTTAATGGTTAGCGGGAGCAATGGGGAGACCCAGTACTTC. Full variable domain (remainder filled in from reference TRBV7-6 and TRBJ2-5): GAGVSQSPRYKVTKRGQDVALRCDPISGHVSLYWYRQALGQGPEFLTYFNYEAQQDKSGLPNDRFSAERPEGSISTLTIQRTEQRDSAMYRCASSLMVSGSNGETQYFGPGTRLLVL.

The V call is TRBV6-5, the J call TRBJ1-6; 9 bases fit TRBD1. This CDR3 has 13 amino acids. Germline lookup yields CDR1 MNHEY and CDR2 SVGAGI. V dropped 4 bases and J dropped 10; count of bases not matched to a gene: 2. Here the CDR3 reads CASSLTGGSPLHF. The CDR3 DNA reads as TGTGCCAGCAGTTTGACAGGGGGATCACCCCTCCACTTT.

To note about this clone: Distinct nucleotide sequences in the sample also encode this CDR3. The V gene is TRBV7-2, the J gene TRBJ2-1; 8 bases map to TRBD2. Germline V lookup: CDR1 SGHTA, CDR2 FQGNSA. V shed 5 bases and J 4 bases; nucleotides not matched to a gene: 4. The CDR3 covers 14 residues. Here the CDR3 DNA reads TGTGCCAGCAGCCCCGGACTAGCTTACAATGAGCAGTTCTTC. Amino acid sequence: CASSPGLAYNEQFF.

The rearrangement uses TRBV4-3 and TRBJ2-3, with D perhaps matching TRBD1 (5 bases). The germline V gene has CDR1 LGHNA and CDR2 YSLEER. Trimming left V 1 base short and J 3 bases short, with 14 bases between. The CDR3 is 16 residues long. CDR3 bases: TGCGCCAGCAGCCAAGCCTGGGGCAGTATTACAGATACGCAGTATTTT. Its protein is CASSQAWGSITDTQYF.

V gene TRBV7-2 combines with J gene TRBJ1-2; D uncertain. The germline gives CDR1 SGHTA, CDR2 FQGNSA. V was pared by 2 bases and J by 6 bases, with 13 bases between. The CDR3 has 14 amino acids. In DNA form, the CDR3 reads TGTGCCAGCAGCTTATCGCCGGGTTCAGATGGCTACACCTTC. This sequence encodes CASSLSPGSDGYTF. Variable domain in full (rest from reference TRBV7-2 and TRBJ1-2): GAGVSQSPSNKVTEKGKDVELRCDPISGHTALYWYRQSLGQGLEFLIYFQGNSAPDKSGLPSDRFSAERTGGSVSTLTIQRTQQEDSAVYLCASSLSPGSDGYTFGSGTRLTVV.

The chain couples TRBV27 to TRBJ2-7; 10 positions agree with TRBD2. J was trimmed by 6 bases and V by 6 bases; bases with no gene match: 8. The CDR3 loop spans 14 amino acids. Germline CDR1 is MNHEY and CDR2 is SMNVEV (reference sequence). CDR3 bases: TGTGCCAGCAGACCAGCGGGAGGGCCAGGCGAGCAGTACTTC. Translation gives CASRPAGGPGEQYF.

The rearrangement uses TRBV9 and TRBJ2-1; perhaps TRBD1 as D (5 bases). Germline V gives CDR1 SGDLS, CDR2 YYNGEE. The CDR3 has 14 residues. The V end lost 3 bases, the J end lost 8 bases, and 15 bases lay between the germline ends. The CDR3 nucleotides are TGTGCCAGCAGCGGCAAGGTGACAGAGGATGAGCAGTTCTTC. Translated, it gives CASSGKVTEDEQFF.

The chain joins TRBV24-1 to TRBJ2-5; 7 bases line up with TRBD1. The CDR3 totals 18 residues. Germline CDR1 is KGHDR and CDR2 is SFDVKD. The V segment lost 5 bases and the J segment 2 bases; nucleotides outside the gene matches: 16. CDR3 nucleotides: TGTGCCACCAGTGGTCCCTCCGGGACAGAAATGCTTCAAGAGACCCAGTACTTC. This sequence encodes CATSGPSGTEMLQETQYF.

The chain combines TRBV5-6 with TRBJ2-7; 7 bases are shared with TRBD1. The CDR3 runs 11 residues. V was pared by 2 bases and J by 9 bases, with 2 bases of the junction left unmatched. CDR1 SGHDT and CDR2 YYEEEE come from the germline V gene. CDR3 sequence (DNA): TGTGCCAGCAGCTTAACAGGGGTGCAGTACTTC. This sequence encodes CASSLTGVQYF.

This clone has only one observation. The rearrangement links TRBV5-4 to TRBJ2-5; no clear D. The V gene's germline CDR1 is SGHNT and CDR2 YYREEE (reference sequence). The CDR3 extends over 16 amino acids. The V end lost 4 bases, the J end lost 1 base, and 17 bases lay between the germline ends. CDR3 DNA sequence: TGTGCCAGCAGCCCCATTGGAGCGTTACTCCAAGAGACCCAGTACTTC. This translates into CASSPIGALLQETQYF.

The V call is TRBV6-4, the J call TRBJ1-3; the D is unclear. CDR1 MRHNA and CDR2 SNTAGT come from the germline V gene. Trimming removed 5 bases at V and 4 bases at J, with 9 bases between. The length of the CDR3 is 13 residues. Written as DNA, the CDR3 is TGTGCCAGCAGTCCCTCCCCGGGAAACACCATATATTTT. Its translation is CASSPSPGNTIYF.

This chain joins TRBV6-5 and TRBJ2-5, with D perhaps matching TRBD2 (6 bases). The germline V gene has CDR1 MNHEY and CDR2 SVGAGI. V was shortened by 4 bases and J by 5 bases, with 14 bases between the two germline ends. The CDR3 length is 14 residues. CDR3 protein: CASSSMRGYETQYF. The CDR3 bases are TGTGCCAGCAGTTCCATGCGGGGATATGAGACCCAGTACTTC.